This paragraph reports one TCR beta chain. This CDR3 comprises 13 residues. V was clipped by 7 bases and J by 1 base, with 8 bases between them. The germline V gene encodes CDR1 LNHDA and CDR2 SQIVND (reference sequence). The data were produced by immunoSEQ multiplex PCR, yet TCRdb's version contains in-frame clones alone and is incomplete. The sample has under 250,000 clones, around 90% seen once. This record belongs to a study of blood T cell repertoires in COVID-19. The chain combines TRBV19 with TRBJ1-3; D remains ambiguous. The material sequenced was peripheral blood. The receptor's source is a man aged 60 to 75 who had recovered from COVID-19. In DNA, the CDR3 is TGTGCCAGTATTACGGGATCTGGAAACACCATATATTTT. Protein: CASITGSGNTIYF.